This entry is about one TCR beta chain. The data belong to a study of T cell repertoires in cytomegalovirus infection. Turning to the study itself: The public TCR beta signatures pointed to both CMV infection and matching HLA type.

The V gene's germline CDR1 is SQVTM and CDR2 ANQGSEA. Deletions cut 6 bases from V and 4 bases from J, with 12 bases between. CDR3 size: 12 residues. TCRdb fed the reads into MiXCR, producing one record per CDR3 protein. The repertoire holds 200,000 or so distinct CDR3 sequences, approximately 28% seen once, with approximately 30% in the top ten. The clonotype was recovered from a human donor in good health (CMV status not recorded). Some clones in this sample may be carry-over from other donors' samples. V usage is TRBV29-1 and J usage is TRBJ1-2; maybe TRBD1 (5 bases). The sample was PBMCs. CDR3 coding DNA: TGCAGCGTCGAGTCGACAGTCTATGGCTACACCTTC. It is translated as CSVESTVYGYTF.